This T cell receptor beta chain is from a study of T cells expressing NK-cell markers. On the study more broadly: CD3+CD56+NKG2C+, CD3+CD56+NKG2C- and CD3+CD56-NKG2C+ T cells, once sorted, supplied the TCR beta repertoires. Study results and caveats: NKG2C+ dominant clonotypes from 5 to 7 donors made up roughly 1.0-7.0% of CD8+ T cells. Evidence did not settle whether expanded NKG2C+ T cell clones targeted HCMV.

Note on this clonotype: Antigen unknown.

TCRdb derives one entry per CDR3 protein from the 5' RACE reads, leaving out DNA. The sample holds just under 150,000 distinct CDR3 sequences. This receptor was taken from a young man in good health. The specimen was blood T cells: a sorted CD56 or NKG2C T cell subset, CD4+ or CD8+ T cells, or bulk PBMC T cells (not recorded which).

CDR3 amino acids: CASSLAWGVGETQYF. This chain uses TRBV11-2 with TRBJ2-5; TCRdb picks TRBD1, but there is no DNA to check that call. The CDR3 loop spans 15 amino acids. Germline V gives CDR1 SGHAT, CDR2 FQNNGV.